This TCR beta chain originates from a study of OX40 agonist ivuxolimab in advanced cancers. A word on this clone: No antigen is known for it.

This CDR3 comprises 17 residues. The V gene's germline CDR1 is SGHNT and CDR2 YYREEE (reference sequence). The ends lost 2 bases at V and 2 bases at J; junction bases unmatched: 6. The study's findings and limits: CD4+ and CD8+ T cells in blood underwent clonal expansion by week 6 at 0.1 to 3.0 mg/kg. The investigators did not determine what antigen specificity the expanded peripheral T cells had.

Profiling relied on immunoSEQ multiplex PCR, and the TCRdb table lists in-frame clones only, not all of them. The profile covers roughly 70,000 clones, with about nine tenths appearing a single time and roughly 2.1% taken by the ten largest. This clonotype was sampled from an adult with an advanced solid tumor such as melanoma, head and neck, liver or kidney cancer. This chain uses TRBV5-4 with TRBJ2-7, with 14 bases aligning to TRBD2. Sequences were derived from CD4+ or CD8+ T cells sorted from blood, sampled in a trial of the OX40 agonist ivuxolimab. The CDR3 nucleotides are TGTGCCAGCAGCTTCCTTAGACTAGCGGGAGGGACCTACGAGCAGTACTTC. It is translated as CASSFLRLAGGTYEQYF.